Below, one TCR beta chain is given with its context. The table came from immunoSEQ multiplex PCR; TCRdb's copy has only in-frame clones and leaves some out. Seen here are more than 150,000 clones, roughly 80% observed once, and the top ten hold approximately 14%. Germline CDR1 KGHSH, CDR2 LQKENI. Germline trimming cut 3 bases from V and 4 bases from J; bases unmatched to any gene: 0. The CDR3 has 14 residues. This entry is derived from a study of blood T cell repertoires in COVID-19. At the level of the study: Samples of COVID-19 (acute and convalescent) were obtained from the United States, Italy and Spain. In each case, the material was cDNA or gDNA derived from T cells, B-cell-depleted T cells, or PBMCs.

This chain uses TRBV18 with TRBJ2-2; 9 bases match TRBD1. This TCR was recovered from a man aged 55-75 years who had been exposed to COVID-19. Sequenced: PBMCs or T cells enriched from blood (not recorded which). As DNA, the CDR3 is TGTGCCAGCTCACCGGGACAGGGCACCGGGGAGCTGTTTTTT. It specifies CASSPGQGTGELFF.